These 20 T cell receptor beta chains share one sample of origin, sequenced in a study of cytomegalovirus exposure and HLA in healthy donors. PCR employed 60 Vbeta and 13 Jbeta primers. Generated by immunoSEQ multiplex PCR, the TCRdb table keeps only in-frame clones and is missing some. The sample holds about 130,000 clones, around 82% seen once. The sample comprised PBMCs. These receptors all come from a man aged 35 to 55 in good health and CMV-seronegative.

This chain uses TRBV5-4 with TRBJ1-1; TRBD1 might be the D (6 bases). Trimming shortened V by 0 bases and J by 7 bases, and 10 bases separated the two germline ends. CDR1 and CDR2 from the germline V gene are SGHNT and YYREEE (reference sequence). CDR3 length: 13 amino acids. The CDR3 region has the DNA TGTGCCAGCAGCTTGGGACAGGAGAGTGAAGCTTTCTTT. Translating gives CASSLGQESEAFF.

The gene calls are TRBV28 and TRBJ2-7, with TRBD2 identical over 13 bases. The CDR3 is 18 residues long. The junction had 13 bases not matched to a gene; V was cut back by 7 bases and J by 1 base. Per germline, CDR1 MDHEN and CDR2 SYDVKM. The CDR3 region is CASMARLAGGGRSYEQYF. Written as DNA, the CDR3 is TGTGCCAGCATGGCGAGACTAGCGGGGGGCGGGAGATCCTACGAGCAGTACTTC.

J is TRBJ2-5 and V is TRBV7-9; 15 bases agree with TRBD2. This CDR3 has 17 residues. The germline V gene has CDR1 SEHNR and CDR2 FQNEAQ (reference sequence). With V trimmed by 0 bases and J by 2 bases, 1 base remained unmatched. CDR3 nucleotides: TGTGCCAGCAGCTTAGCCGGGACTAGCGGGGGGCAAGAGACCCAGTACTTC. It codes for CASSLAGTSGGQETQYF.

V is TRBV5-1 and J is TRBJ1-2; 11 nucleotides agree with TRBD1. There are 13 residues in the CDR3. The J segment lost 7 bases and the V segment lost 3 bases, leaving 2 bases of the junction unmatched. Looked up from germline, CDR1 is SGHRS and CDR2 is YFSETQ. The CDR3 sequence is CASSWTGGGGYTF. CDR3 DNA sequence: TGCGCCAGCAGCTGGACAGGGGGCGGTGGCTACACCTTC. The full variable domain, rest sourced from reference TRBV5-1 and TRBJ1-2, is KAGVTQTPRYLIKTRGQQVTLSCSPISGHRSVSWYQQTPGQGLQFLFEYFSETQRNKGNFPGRFSGRQFSNSRSEMNVSTLELGDSALYLCASSWTGGGGYTFGSGTRLTVV.

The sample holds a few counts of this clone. The CDR3 here is CASSSTGYSNQPQHF. Written as DNA, the CDR3 is TGTGCCAGTAGTTCGACAGGCTATAGCAATCAGCCCCAGCATTTT. The gene calls are TRBV19 and TRBJ1-5, with D possibly being TRBD1 (6 bases). Germline CDR1 reads LNHDA; CDR2 reads SQIVND (reference sequence). The CDR3 covers 15 residues. The V gene lost 5 bases and the J gene lost 0 bases, with 11 bases spanning the gap.

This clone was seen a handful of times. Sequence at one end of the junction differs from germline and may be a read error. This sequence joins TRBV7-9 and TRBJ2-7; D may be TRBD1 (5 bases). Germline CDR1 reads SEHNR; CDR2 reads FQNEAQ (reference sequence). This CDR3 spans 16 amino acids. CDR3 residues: CSSSSNPGHWSYEQYF. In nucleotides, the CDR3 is TGTTCCAGCAGCTCAAACCCCGGACACTGGTCCTACGAGCAGTACTTC.

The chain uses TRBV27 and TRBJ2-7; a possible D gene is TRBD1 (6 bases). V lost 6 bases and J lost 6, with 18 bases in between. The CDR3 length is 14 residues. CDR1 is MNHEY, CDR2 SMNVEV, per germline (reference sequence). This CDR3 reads CASRPGAGAREQYF. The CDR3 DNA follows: TGTGCCAGCAGGCCCGGGGCAGGGGCTCGCGAGCAGTACTTC.

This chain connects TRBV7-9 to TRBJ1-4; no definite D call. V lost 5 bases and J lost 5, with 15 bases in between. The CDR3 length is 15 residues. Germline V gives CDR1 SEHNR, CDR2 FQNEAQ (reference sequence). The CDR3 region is CASSTSGSQNEKLFF. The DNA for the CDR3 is TGTGCCAGCAGCACTTCCGGGTCCCAGAATGAAAAACTGTTTTTT. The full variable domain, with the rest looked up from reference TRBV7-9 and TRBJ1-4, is DTGVSQNPRHKITKRGQNVTFRCDPISEHNRLYWYRQTLGQGPEFLTYFQNEAQLEKSRLLSDRFSAERPKGSFSTLEIQRTEQGDSAMYLCASSTSGSQNEKLFFGSGTQLSVL.

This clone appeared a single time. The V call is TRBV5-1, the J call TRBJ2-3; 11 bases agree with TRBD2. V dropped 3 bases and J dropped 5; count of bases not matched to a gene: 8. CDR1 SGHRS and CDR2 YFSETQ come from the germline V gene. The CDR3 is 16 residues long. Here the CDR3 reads CASSSQLAGVQDTQYF. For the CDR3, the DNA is TGCGCCAGCAGCTCACAACTAGCGGGGGTTCAAGATACGCAGTATTTT.

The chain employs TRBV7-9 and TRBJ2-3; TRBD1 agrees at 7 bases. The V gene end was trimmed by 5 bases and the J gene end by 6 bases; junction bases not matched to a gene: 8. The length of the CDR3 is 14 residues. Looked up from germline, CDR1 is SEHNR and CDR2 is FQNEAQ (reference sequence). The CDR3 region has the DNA TGTGCCAGCAGCGAGGGGACAGTTCGGGATACGCAGTATTTT. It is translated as CASSEGTVRDTQYF.

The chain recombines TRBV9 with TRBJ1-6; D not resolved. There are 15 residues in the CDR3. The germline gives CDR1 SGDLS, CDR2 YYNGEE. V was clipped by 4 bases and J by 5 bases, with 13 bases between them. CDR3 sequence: CASSTTLSDNSPLHF. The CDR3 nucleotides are TGTGCCAGCAGCACGACACTTTCGGATAATTCACCCCTCCACTTT. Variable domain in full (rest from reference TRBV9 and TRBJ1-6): DSGVTQTPKHLITATGQRVTLRCSPRSGDLSVYWYQQSLDQGLQFLIQYYNGEERAKGNILERFSAQQFPDLHSELNLSSLELGDSALYFCASSTTLSDNSPLHFGNGTRLTVT.

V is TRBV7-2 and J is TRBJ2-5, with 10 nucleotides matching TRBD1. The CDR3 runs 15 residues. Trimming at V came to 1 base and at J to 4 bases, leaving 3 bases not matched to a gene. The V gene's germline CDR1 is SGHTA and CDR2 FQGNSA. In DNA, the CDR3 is TGTGCCAGCAGCTTAGGTGGGGACAGGGGAGAGACCCAGTACTTC. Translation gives CASSLGGDRGETQYF.

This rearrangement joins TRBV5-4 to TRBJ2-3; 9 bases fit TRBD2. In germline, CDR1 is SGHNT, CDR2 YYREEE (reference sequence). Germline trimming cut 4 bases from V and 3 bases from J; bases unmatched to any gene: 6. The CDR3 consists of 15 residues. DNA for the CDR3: TGTGCCAGCAGCCCGTCCAGCGGGGGGACAGATACGCAGTATTTT. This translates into CASSPSSGGTDTQYF. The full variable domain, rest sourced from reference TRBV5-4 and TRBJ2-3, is ETGVTQSPTHLIKTRGQQVTLRCSSQSGHNTVSWYQQALGQGPQFIFQYYREEENGRGNFPPRFSGLQFPNYSSELNVNALELDDSALYLCASSPSSGGTDTQYFGPGTRLTVL.

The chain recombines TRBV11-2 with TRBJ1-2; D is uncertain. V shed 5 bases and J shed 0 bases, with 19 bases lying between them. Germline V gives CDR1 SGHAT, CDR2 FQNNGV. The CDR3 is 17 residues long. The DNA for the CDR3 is TGTGCCAGCAGCCCCTTAGACCCATCACAGCCTAACTATGGCTACACCTTC. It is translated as CASSPLDPSQPNYGYTF.

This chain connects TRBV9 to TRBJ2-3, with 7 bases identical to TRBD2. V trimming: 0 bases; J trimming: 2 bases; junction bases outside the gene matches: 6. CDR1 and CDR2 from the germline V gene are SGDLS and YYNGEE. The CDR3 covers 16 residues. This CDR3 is CASSVEAGKLTDTQYF. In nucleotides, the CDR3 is TGTGCCAGCAGCGTAGAAGCGGGGAAACTCACAGATACGCAGTATTTT.

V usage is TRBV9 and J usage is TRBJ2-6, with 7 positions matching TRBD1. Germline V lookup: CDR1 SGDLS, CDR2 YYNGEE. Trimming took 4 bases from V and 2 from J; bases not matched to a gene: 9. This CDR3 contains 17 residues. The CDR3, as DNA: TGTGCCAGCAGCCCGCAAGGGACAGCGGCTGGGGCCAACGTCCTGACTTTC. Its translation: CASSPQGTAAGANVLTF.

The CDR3 DNA reads as TGTGCCAGCAGCCGCACCTATATGGGGGGGAACACAGATACGCAGTATTTT. It translates to CASSRTYMGGNTDTQYF. The chain is built from TRBV5-6 and TRBJ2-3; 7 nucleotides align to TRBD2. This CDR3 is built from 17 residues. V gave up 4 bases and J gave up 2 bases; unmatched junction bases: 13. CDR1 is SGHDT and CDR2 is YYEEEE in the germline V gene.

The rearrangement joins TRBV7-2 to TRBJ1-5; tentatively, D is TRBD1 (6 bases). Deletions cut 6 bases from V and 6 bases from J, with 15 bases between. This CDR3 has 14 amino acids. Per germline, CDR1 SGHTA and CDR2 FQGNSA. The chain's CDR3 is CASSSQGWGQPQHF. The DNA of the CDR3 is TGTGCCAGCAGTTCACAGGGATGGGGTCAGCCCCAGCATTTT.

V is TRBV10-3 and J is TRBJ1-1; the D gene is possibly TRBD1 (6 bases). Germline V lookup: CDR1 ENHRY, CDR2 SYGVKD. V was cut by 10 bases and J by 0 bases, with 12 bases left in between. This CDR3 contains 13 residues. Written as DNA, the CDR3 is TGTGCCACCCGGACAGACTTGAACACTGAAGCTTTCTTT. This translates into CATRTDLNTEAFF.

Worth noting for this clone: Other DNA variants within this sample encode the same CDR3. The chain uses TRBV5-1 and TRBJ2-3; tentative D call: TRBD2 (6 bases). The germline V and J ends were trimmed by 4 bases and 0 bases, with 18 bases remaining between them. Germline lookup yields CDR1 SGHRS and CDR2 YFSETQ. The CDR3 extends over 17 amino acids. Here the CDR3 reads CASSDRSGGVSTDTQYF. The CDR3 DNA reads TGCGCCAGCAGCGATAGGTCGGGCGGGGTTAGCACAGATACGCAGTATTTT.